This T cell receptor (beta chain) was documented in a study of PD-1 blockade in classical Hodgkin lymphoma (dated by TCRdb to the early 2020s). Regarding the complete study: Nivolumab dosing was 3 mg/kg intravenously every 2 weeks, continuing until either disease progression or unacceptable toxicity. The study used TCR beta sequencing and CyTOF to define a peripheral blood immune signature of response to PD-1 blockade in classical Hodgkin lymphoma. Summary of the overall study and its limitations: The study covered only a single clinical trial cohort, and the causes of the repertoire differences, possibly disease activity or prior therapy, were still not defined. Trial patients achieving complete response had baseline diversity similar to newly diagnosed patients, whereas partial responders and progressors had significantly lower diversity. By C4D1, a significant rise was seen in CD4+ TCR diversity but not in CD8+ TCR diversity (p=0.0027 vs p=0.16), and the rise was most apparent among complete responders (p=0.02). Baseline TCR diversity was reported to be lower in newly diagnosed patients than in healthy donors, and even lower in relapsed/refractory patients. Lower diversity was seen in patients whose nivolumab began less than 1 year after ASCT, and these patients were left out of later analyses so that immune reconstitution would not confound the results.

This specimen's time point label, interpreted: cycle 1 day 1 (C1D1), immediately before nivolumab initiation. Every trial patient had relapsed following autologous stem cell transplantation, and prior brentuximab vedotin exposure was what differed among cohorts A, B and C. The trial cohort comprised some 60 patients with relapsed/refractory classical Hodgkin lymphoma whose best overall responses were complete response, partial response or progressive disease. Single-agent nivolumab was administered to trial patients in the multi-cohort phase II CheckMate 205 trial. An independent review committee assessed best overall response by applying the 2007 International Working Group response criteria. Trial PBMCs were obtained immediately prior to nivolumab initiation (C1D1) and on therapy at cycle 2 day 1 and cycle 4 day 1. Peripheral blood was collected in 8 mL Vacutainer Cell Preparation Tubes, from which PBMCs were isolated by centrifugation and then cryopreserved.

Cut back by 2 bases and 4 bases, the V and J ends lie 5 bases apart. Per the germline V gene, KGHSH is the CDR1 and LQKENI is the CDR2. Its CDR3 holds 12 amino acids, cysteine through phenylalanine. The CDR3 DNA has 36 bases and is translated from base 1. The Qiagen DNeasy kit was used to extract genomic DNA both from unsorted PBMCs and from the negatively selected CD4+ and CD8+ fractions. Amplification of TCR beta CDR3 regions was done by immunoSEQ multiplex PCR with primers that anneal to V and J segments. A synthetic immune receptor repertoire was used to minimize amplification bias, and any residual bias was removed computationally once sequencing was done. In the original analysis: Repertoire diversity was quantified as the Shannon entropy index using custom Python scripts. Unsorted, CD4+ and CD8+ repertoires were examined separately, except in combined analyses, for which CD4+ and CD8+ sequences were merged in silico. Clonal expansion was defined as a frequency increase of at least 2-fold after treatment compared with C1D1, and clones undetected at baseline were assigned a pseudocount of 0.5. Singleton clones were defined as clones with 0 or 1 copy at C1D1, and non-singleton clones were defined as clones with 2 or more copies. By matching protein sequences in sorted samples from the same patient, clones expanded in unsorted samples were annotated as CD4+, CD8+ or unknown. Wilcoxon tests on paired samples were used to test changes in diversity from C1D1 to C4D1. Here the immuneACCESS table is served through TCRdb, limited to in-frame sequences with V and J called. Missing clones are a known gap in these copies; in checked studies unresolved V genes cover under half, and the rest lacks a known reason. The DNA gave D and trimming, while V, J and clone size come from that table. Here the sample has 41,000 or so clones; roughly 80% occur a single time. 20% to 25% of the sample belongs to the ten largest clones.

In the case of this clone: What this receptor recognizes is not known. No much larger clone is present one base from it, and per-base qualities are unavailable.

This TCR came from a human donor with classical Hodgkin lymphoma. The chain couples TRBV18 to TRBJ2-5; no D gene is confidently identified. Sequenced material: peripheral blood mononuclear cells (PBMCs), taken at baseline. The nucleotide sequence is TGTGCCAGCTCACCAATTGTAGAGACCCAGTACTTC. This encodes CASSPIVETQYF.